The 9 T cell receptor beta chains below come from one sample, sequenced in a study of regulatory T cells in long-lasting Graves disease. HTBI primers from iRepertoire and Arm-PCR of CDR3 regions yielded the TCR beta libraries. MiXCR, run by TCRdb on the multiplex PCR reads, gives a single entry per CDR3 protein. The sample lists about 660,000 distinct CDR3 sequences; around 32% were seen once. Time point denoted: persistent/refractory GD, antithyroid drugs over 5 years with positive TRAb. The TCR library was made from RNA that had been extracted from PBMCs in TRIzol. The sequences come from peripheral blood mononuclear cells (PBMCs), collected when the disease was refractory, from a patient treated with antithyroid drugs. All receptors come from a female donor with Graves disease.

This clonotype was seen a handful of times. The V gene is TRBV12-3 or TRBV12-4, the J gene TRBJ2-7, with 7 positions matching TRBD1. This CDR3 is 14 amino acids long. V shed 2 bases, J shed 5 bases, and the junction held 6 bases outside the gene matches. The CDR3 loop is CASSLRGQLDEQYF. The CDR3, as DNA: TGTGCCAGCAGTTTAAGGGGACAGCTTGACGAGCAGTACTTC.

This chain joins TRBV11-2 and TRBJ2-4; TRBD1 agrees at 7 bases. Germline CDR1 and CDR2: SGHAT and FQNNGV. The CDR3 runs to 14 residues. V lost 2 bases and J lost 8; bases outside the gene matches: 6. CDR3 loop: CASSLPPTGHIQYF. CDR3 DNA sequence: TGTGCCAGCAGCTTACCCCCGACAGGGCACATTCAGTACTTC.

This clonotype was observed a few times. V and J are TRBV5-1 and TRBJ1-2; no definite D call. Trimming pared 3 bases from V and 10 bases from J, leaving 19 bases between. This CDR3 spans 14 amino acids. Germline CDR1 and CDR2: SGHRS and YFSETQ. The CDR3 loop is CASSSLTDPTDYTF. DNA for the CDR3: TGCGCCAGCAGCTCCTTAACAGATCCCACGGACTACACCTTC.

The sample holds a few counts of this clonotype. V gene TRBV5-5 combines with J gene TRBJ2-2, with D unresolved. Trimming cost V 3 bases and J 7 bases, with 10 bases left between them. The CDR3 spans 13 residues. The germline V gene has CDR1 SGHKS and CDR2 YYEKEE (reference sequence). DNA for the CDR3: TGTGCCAGCAGCTGGAACACGGACGGGGAGCTGTTTTTT. Translating it yields CASSWNTDGELFF.

This clonotype was counted only a few times. J is TRBJ2-5 and V is TRBV30, with 9 positions matching TRBD1. The length of the CDR3 is 14 residues. The germline V gene has CDR1 GTSNPN and CDR2 SVGIG (reference sequence). With V trimmed by 3 bases and J by 6 bases, 8 bases remained unmatched. For the CDR3, the DNA is TGTGCCTGGAGCTCGACAGGGGGTTGGAAGACCCAGTACTTC. Its protein is CAWSSTGGWKTQYF.

This chain uses TRBV7-9 with TRBJ1-2; 9 bases fit TRBD1. The germline gives CDR1 SEHNR, CDR2 FQNEAQ (reference sequence). This CDR3 spans 15 amino acids. The J segment lost 6 bases and the V segment lost 4 bases, leaving 9 bases of the junction unmatched. The CDR3 region is CASSSGEDRGDGYTF. CDR3 bases: TGTGCCAGCAGCTCCGGGGAAGACAGGGGGGATGGCTACACCTTC.

There are a few counts of this clonotype. V gene TRBV28 combines with J gene TRBJ1-5; 8 bases are shared with TRBD1. The CDR3 covers 17 residues. The J segment lost 6 bases and the V segment lost 7 bases, leaving 17 bases of the junction unmatched. Germline values: CDR1 MDHEN, CDR2 SYDVKM. In DNA form, the CDR3 reads TGTGCCAGCACCACCCGACCGTACAGGGGGGTCTTTCAGCCCCAGCATTTT. It encodes CASTTRPYRGVFQPQHF.

The rearrangement uses TRBV25-1 and TRBJ1-1; D is perhaps TRBD1 (6 bases). This CDR3 contains 14 residues. Germline values: CDR1 MGHDK, CDR2 SYGVNS. With 10 bases removed from V and 2 bases from J, the gap between germline ends came to 17 bases. The CDR3 sequence: CATRPPGANTEAFF. The DNA of the CDR3 is TGTGCCACACGACCCCCGGGGGCAAACACTGAAGCTTTCTTT.

The V gene is TRBV7-9, the J gene TRBJ2-5; 14 nucleotides match TRBD2. The CDR3 totals 18 residues. CDR1 is SEHNR, CDR2 FQNEAQ, per germline (reference sequence). V shed 0 bases, J shed 4 bases, and the junction held 7 bases outside the gene matches. The CDR3 is CASSLAWGLAGDGETQYF. Written as DNA, the CDR3 is TGTGCCAGCAGCTTAGCGTGGGGACTAGCGGGAGACGGAGAGACCCAGTACTTC.